This T cell receptor (beta chain) comes out of a study of beta chain features in type 1 diabetes. Study-level findings and limits: Type 1 diabetes patients had TCRB CDR3s that were shorter (moderately but significantly so) in all four CD4+ subsets. PCR, the amplification step, might favor shorter templates, equally in patients and controls.

Each of the CD4+ naive, central memory, regulatory and stem cell-like memory populations was sorted via CD45RO/CCR7/CD25/CD127/CD95/CD27. Populations isolated by sorting all had purity greater than 95%. Only a few counts were recorded for this clone. Antigen specificity is unknown. Reverse transcribing all isolated RNA meant expressed TCRB transcripts were sequenced. Sequenced naive, central memory and regulatory T cell samples produced an average of roughly 3.5 million reads. Profiling relied on immunoSEQ multiplex PCR, and the TCRdb table lists in-frame clones only, not all of them. The sample lists more than 250,000 clones, roughly 21% occurring once. The sequenced sample consisted of naive CD4+ T cells from blood. The clonotype comes from a woman aged 40-49 years with type 1 diabetes.

CDR3 in DNA: TGCGCCAGCAGCTTGGCCCAGGGCGGGGGGTACAATGAGCAGTTCTTC. Amino acid sequence: CASSLAQGGGYNEQFF. This chain connects TRBV5-1 to TRBJ2-1; 8 bases align to TRBD2. The CDR3 has 16 residues. Losses at the gene ends were 0 bases for V and 4 bases for J; bases not matched to a gene: 6. Germline CDR1 reads SGHRS; CDR2 reads YFSETQ.